The 21 T cell receptor beta chains presented below share a single source sample, sequenced in a study of T cell responses to AZD1222 COVID-19 vaccine. TCRdb's table, derived via immunoSEQ multiplex PCR, lists solely in-frame clones and lacks some. The sample lists 130,000 or so clones; 85% to 95% were seen once. This sample comprised peripheral blood, obtained on day 0 of MenACWY control vaccination. All receptors come from an adult in good health.

The CDR3 nucleotides read TGTGCCACCAGCAGAGATCCGAGGGGGGGCAATGAGCAGTTCTTC. The encoded protein is CATSRDPRGGNEQFF. The chain is built from TRBV15 and TRBJ2-1; tentatively, D is TRBD2 (7 bases). This CDR3 is 15 amino acids long. Germline-derived CDR1 and CDR2 are LNHNV and YYDKDF (reference sequence). V lost 0 bases and J lost 6, with 12 bases in between. The whole variable domain, filled in from reference TRBV15 and TRBJ2-1, reads DAMVIQNPRYQVTQFGKPVTLSCSQTLNHNVMYWYQQKSSQAPKLLFHYYDKDFNNEADTPDNFQSRRPNTSFCFLDIRSPGLGDTAMYLCATSRDPRGGNEQFFGPGTRLTVL.

V and J are TRBV3-1 (or the pseudogene TRBV3-2) and TRBJ1-2; D not certain. Germline CDR1 and CDR2: LGHDT and YNNKEL (reference sequence). CDR3 length: 14 residues. V was pared by 1 base and J by 8 bases, with 14 bases between. The CDR3 protein is CASSQGAAIIGYTF. The CDR3 DNA is TGTGCCAGCAGCCAAGGTGCGGCCATTATAGGCTACACCTTC.

V and J are TRBV2 and TRBJ2-7, with unresolved D. Per the germline V gene, CDR1 is SNHLY and CDR2 is FYNNEI. V was trimmed by 8 bases and J by 6 bases, leaving 20 bases between them. The CDR3 has 14 amino acids. The CDR3 here is CASGPGPDTLEQYF. The CDR3 DNA sequence: TGTGCCAGCGGTCCGGGCCCCGACACCCTCGAGCAGTACTTC.

The V gene is TRBV3-1 (or the pseudogene TRBV3-2), the J gene TRBJ1-1, with D perhaps matching TRBD1 (6 bases). CDR1 LGHDT and CDR2 YNNKEL come from the germline V gene (reference sequence). V lost 4 bases and J lost 6, with 12 bases in between. CDR3 length: 13 residues. Here the CDR3 DNA reads TGTGCCAGCAGCCCCCAGGGGATCCCTGAAGCTTTCTTT. This sequence encodes CASSPQGIPEAFF.

The chain employs TRBV28 and TRBJ1-1; possible D gene TRBD1, 5 bases. CDR3 length: 14 amino acids. The germline V gene encodes CDR1 MDHEN and CDR2 SYDVKM. V gave up 5 bases and J gave up 1 base, with 11 bases separating them. CDR3 in amino acids: CASSLGRRNTEAFF. DNA of the CDR3: TGTGCCAGCAGTCTGGGACGGAGGAACACTGAAGCTTTCTTT. The complete variable domain, with remaining parts taken from reference TRBV28 and TRBJ1-1, reads DVKVTQSSRYLVKRTGEKVFLECVQDMDHENMFWYRQDPGLGLRLIYFSYDVKMKEKGDIPEGYSVSREKKERFSLILESASTNQTSMYLCASSLGRRNTEAFFGQGTRLTVV.

The chain couples TRBV5-6 to TRBJ2-7; 8 nucleotides line up with TRBD2. The CDR3 extends over 14 amino acids. The V segment lost 3 bases and the J segment 5 bases; nucleotides outside the gene matches: 7. CDR1 and CDR2 from the germline V gene are SGHDT and YYEEEE. CDR3 bases: TGTGCCAGCAGCTCCCGGGGGGGGTCGGACGAGCAGTACTTC. It codes for CASSSRGGSDEQYF.

The chain couples TRBV19 to TRBJ2-7; the D call may be TRBD1 or TRBD2 (5 bases each). Germline lookup yields CDR1 LNHDA and CDR2 SQIVND (reference sequence). The CDR3 totals 12 residues. Trimming removed 7 bases at V and 7 bases at J, with 14 bases between. The CDR3 loop reads CASKGLGREQYF. CDR3 sequence (DNA): TGTGCCAGTAAGGGGCTGGGACGGGAGCAGTACTTC.

V gene TRBV6-6 combines with J gene TRBJ1-1; D gene ambiguous. The CDR3 is 14 amino acids. V was shortened by 7 bases and J by 5 bases, with 17 bases between the two germline ends. Germline-derived CDR1 and CDR2 are MNHNY and SVGAGI (reference sequence). This CDR3 is CASTASEGRTEAFF. CDR3 nucleotide sequence: TGTGCCAGCACCGCCTCCGAAGGGCGAACTGAAGCTTTCTTT.

The chain employs TRBV7-9 and TRBJ2-7; D remains ambiguous. The CDR3 contains 11 residues. CDR1 is SEHNR and CDR2 is FQNEAQ in the germline V gene (reference sequence). Deletions cut 5 bases from V and 5 bases from J, with 7 bases between. The CDR3 nucleotides read TGTGCCAGCAGCCGGGCAAACGAGCAGTACTTC. It specifies CASSRANEQYF.

The chain has TRBV3-1 (or the pseudogene TRBV3-2) and TRBJ1-1; D possibly corresponds to TRBD1 (5 bases). This CDR3 spans 12 amino acids. Trimming removed 4 bases at V and 8 bases at J, with 11 bases between. Germline V gene data show CDR1 as LGHDT and CDR2 as YNNKEL (reference sequence). The CDR3 nucleotides read TGTGCCAGCAGCCCGATGGGGACGGAAGCTTTCTTT. It translates to CASSPMGTEAFF.

The chain joins TRBV5-4 to TRBJ2-3, with a possible D match to TRBD2 (6 bases). The CDR3 covers 16 residues. Deletions cut 3 bases from V and 0 bases from J, with 14 bases between. Germline CDR1 and CDR2: SGHNT and YYREEE (reference sequence). DNA for the CDR3: TGTGCCAGCAGCTCCGCGACTAGAAGTAGCACAGATACGCAGTATTTT. It translates to CASSSATRSSTDTQYF.

The chain uses TRBV12-3 or TRBV12-4 and TRBJ1-5, with D unresolved. Trimming took off 3 bases at V and 6 bases at J, with 9 bases between the two ends. CDR3 length: 13 residues. Written as DNA, the CDR3 is TGTGCCAGCAGTTTCCAGTTTAGTCAGCCCCAGCATTTT. It codes for CASSFQFSQPQHF.

The rearrangement uses TRBV5-1 and TRBJ1-5; 10 bases are a match to TRBD1. CDR1 and CDR2 from the germline V gene are SGHRS and YFSETQ. The V gene end was trimmed by 5 bases and the J gene end by 2 bases; junction bases not matched to a gene: 4. The CDR3 is 15 residues long. The CDR3 DNA reads as TGCGCCAGCAGTCGGGGGACAGGGGGCAATCAGCCCCAGCATTTT. Residues: CASSRGTGGNQPQHF. The whole variable domain, remainder taken from reference TRBV5-1 and TRBJ1-5, is KAGVTQTPRYLIKTRGQQVTLSCSPISGHRSVSWYQQTPGQGLQFLFEYFSETQRNKGNFPGRFSGRQFSNSRSEMNVSTLELGDSALYLCASSRGTGGNQPQHFGDGTRLSIL.

The V call is TRBV7-9, the J call TRBJ1-2, with TRBD1 matching 12 bases. The germline V gene has CDR1 SEHNR and CDR2 FQNEAQ (reference sequence). The CDR3 consists of 18 residues. V trimming: 3 bases; J trimming: 7 bases; junction bases outside the gene matches: 15. CDR3 bases: TGTGCCAGCAGCTTCGCGCCGGGACAGGGGGCAGTTCTGCGTGGCTACACCTTC. Translation gives CASSFAPGQGAVLRGYTF.

Only one count was recorded for this clone. This chain joins TRBV12-5 and TRBJ2-1; D is possibly TRBD2 (5 bases). Germline assignment: CDR1 LGHNT and CDR2 FRNRAP. With 0 bases removed from V and 7 bases from J, the gap between germline ends came to 16 bases. The CDR3 loop spans 16 amino acids. CDR3 sequence (DNA): TGTGCTAGTGGTTTGGTACTCCGGCTAGCTCAGAATGAGCAGTTCTTC. Translation gives CASGLVLRLAQNEQFF.

The chain is built from TRBV6-5 and TRBJ2-7; no clear D gene. Germline V lookup: CDR1 MNHEY, CDR2 SVGAGI. CDR3 size: 15 residues. The V end lost 0 bases, the J end lost 0 bases, and 9 bases lay between the germline ends. The CDR3 coding sequence is TGTGCCAGCAGTTACTCCGGCAGGAGCTCCTACGAGCAGTACTTC. It specifies CASSYSGRSSYEQYF.

The chain joins TRBV5-1 to TRBJ1-2; possible D gene TRBD1, 6 bases. Germline loops: CDR1 SGHRS, CDR2 YFSETQ. V lost 1 base and J lost 5, with 9 bases in between. The CDR3 is made up of 13 amino acids. CDR3: CASSLSTGYGYTF. CDR3 nucleotides: TGCGCCAGCAGCTTGTCGACAGGTTATGGCTACACCTTC.

This clone was counted once. This chain joins TRBV5-1 and TRBJ1-5, with a possible D match to TRBD1 (5 bases). CDR3 size: 14 residues. The V end was cut by 0 bases, the J end by 5 bases, with 9 bases between. Germline values: CDR1 SGHRS, CDR2 YFSETQ. CDR3 sequence (DNA): TGCGCCAGCAGCTTGGGGGGGATCGATCAGCCCCAGCATTTT. Its translation is CASSLGGIDQPQHF. The full variable domain, rest sourced from reference TRBV5-1 and TRBJ1-5, is KAGVTQTPRYLIKTRGQQVTLSCSPISGHRSVSWYQQTPGQGLQFLFEYFSETQRNKGNFPGRFSGRQFSNSRSEMNVSTLELGDSALYLCASSLGGIDQPQHFGDGTRLSIL.

The rearrangement links TRBV3-1 (or the pseudogene TRBV3-2) to TRBJ1-1; D possibly corresponds to TRBD1 (5 bases). Between the trimmed V and J ends, which lost 0 bases and 4 bases, there was a span of 18 bases. CDR1 is LGHDT and CDR2 is YNNKEL in the germline V gene (reference sequence). CDR3 length: 17 amino acids. The CDR3 spells CASSQDFPGRQSTEAFF. CDR3 nucleotides: TGTGCCAGCAGCCAAGACTTCCCGGGACGCCAGTCCACTGAAGCTTTCTTT.

This chain uses TRBV29-1 with TRBJ2-3; 8 nucleotides match TRBD2. The J segment lost 6 bases and the V segment lost 8 bases, leaving 10 bases of the junction unmatched. The CDR3 has 13 amino acids. The germline V gene encodes CDR1 SQVTM and CDR2 ANQGSEA. Here the CDR3 reads CSTDAGGVDTQYF. The CDR3 DNA sequence: TGCAGCACAGACGCGGGGGGCGTGGATACGCAGTATTTT.

The J gene is TRBJ1-4, the V gene TRBV11-3; D might be TRBD1 (5 bases). Trimming left V 5 bases short and J 3 bases short, with 16 bases between. Per the germline V gene, CDR1 is SGHNT and CDR2 is YENEEA. The CDR3 consists of 16 residues. The CDR3 nucleotides are TGTGCCAGCAGCCCACCGGAGGGGAGGGCTAATGAAAAACTGTTTTTT. Translating gives CASSPPEGRANEKLFF.